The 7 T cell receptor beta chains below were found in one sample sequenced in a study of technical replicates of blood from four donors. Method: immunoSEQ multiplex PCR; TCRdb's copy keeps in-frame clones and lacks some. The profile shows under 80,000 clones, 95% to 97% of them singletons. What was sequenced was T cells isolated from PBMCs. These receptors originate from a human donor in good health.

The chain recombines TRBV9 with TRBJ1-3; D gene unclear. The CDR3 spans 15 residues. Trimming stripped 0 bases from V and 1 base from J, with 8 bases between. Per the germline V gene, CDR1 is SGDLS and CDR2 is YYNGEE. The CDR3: CASSVGGVSGNTIYF. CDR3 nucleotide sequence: TGTGCCAGCAGCGTAGGGGGAGTTTCTGGAAACACCATATATTTT.

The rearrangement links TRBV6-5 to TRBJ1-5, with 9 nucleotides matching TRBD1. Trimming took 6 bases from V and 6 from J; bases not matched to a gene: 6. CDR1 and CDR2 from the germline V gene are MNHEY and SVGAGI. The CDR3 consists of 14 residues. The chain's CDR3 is CASSKDRGSQPQHF. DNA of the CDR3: TGTGCCAGCAGCAAAGACAGGGGGAGTCAGCCCCAGCATTTT.

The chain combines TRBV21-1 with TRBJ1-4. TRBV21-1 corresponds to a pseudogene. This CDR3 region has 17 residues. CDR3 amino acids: CASSNRDSDSLEEKLFF. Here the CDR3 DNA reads TGTGCCAGCAGCAACCGGGACTCAGATTCGTTGGAGGAAAAACTGTTTTTT.

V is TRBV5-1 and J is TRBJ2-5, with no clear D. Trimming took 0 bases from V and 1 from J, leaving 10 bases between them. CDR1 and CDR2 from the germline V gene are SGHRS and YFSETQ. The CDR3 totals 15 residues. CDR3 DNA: TGCGCCAGCAGCTTGGGGCGGAGCCTCCAAGAGACCCAGTACTTC. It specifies CASSLGRSLQETQYF.

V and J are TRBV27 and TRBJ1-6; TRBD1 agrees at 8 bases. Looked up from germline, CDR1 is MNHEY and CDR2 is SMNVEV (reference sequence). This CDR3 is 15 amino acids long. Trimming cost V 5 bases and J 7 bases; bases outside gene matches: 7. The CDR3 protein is CASSLIRDRNSPLHF. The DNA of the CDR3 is TGTGCCAGCAGTCTCATTCGGGACAGGAATTCACCCCTCCACTTT.

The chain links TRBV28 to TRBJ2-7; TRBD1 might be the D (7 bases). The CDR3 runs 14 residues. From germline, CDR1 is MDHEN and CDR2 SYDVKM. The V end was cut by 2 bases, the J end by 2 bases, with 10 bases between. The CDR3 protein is CASSLQGGTYEQYF. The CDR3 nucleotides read TGTGCCAGCAGTTTACAGGGGGGAACCTACGAGCAGTACTTC.

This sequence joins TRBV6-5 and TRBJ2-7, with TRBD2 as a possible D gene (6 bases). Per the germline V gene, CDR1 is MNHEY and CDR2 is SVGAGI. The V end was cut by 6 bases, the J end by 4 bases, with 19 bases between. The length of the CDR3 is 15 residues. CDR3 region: CASRYLQGGSYEQYF. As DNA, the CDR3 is TGTGCCAGCAGGTATCTGCAGGGAGGCTCGTACGAGCAGTACTTC.